These 2 T cell receptor beta chains were sequenced from one sample in a study of OX40 agonist ivuxolimab in advanced cancers. The assay was immunoSEQ multiplex PCR, and TCRdb's table has in-frame clones only and misses some. Of some 77,000 clones in the sample, 70% to 90% were seen once. The material was CD4+ or CD8+ T cells sorted from blood, obtained in a trial of the OX40 agonist ivuxolimab. The receptors stem from an adult with an advanced solid tumor such as melanoma, head and neck, liver or kidney cancer.

The gene calls are TRBV7-8 and TRBJ1-4; 7 positions match TRBD1. Per the germline V gene, CDR1 is SGHVS and CDR2 is FQNEAQ. V dropped 5 bases and J dropped 4; count of bases not matched to a gene: 10. The CDR3 runs 16 residues. CDR3 sequence (DNA): TGTGCCAGCAGCCCGAGGCCGCAGGGGGTTAATGAAAAACTGTTTTTT. Translation: CASSPRPQGVNEKLFF.

The V gene is TRBV5-1, the J gene TRBJ1-4; D remains ambiguous. Per the germline V gene, CDR1 is SGHRS and CDR2 is YFSETQ. This CDR3 spans 15 amino acids. V was trimmed by 6 bases and J by 0 bases, leaving 12 bases between them. For the CDR3, the DNA is TGCGCCAGCAATCCCCTGGGATCAACTAATGAAAAACTGTTTTTT. This gives the protein CASNPLGSTNEKLFF. Drawing the rest from reference TRBV5-1 and TRBJ1-4, the complete variable domain is KAGVTQTPRYLIKTRGQQVTLSCSPISGHRSVSWYQQTPGQGLQFLFEYFSETQRNKGNFPGRFSGRQFSNSRSEMNVSTLELGDSALYLCASNPLGSTNEKLFFGSGTQLSVL.